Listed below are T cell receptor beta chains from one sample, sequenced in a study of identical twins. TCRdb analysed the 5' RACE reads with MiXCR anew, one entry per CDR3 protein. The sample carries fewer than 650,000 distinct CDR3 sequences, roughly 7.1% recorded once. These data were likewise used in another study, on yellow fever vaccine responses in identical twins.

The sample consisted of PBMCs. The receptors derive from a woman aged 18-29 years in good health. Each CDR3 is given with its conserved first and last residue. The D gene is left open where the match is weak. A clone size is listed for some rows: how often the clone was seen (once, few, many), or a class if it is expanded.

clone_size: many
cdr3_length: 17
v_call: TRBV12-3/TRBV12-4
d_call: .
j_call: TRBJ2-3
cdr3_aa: CASSSAAGSPSTDTQYF
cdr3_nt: TGTGCCAGCAGTTCCGCGGCCGGGTCCCCTAGCACAGATACGCAGTATTTT

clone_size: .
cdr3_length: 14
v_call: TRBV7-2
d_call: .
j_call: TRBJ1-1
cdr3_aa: CASSLQGSVTEAFF
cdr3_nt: TGTGCCAGCAGCTTACAGGGATCGGTCACTGAAGCTTTCTTT

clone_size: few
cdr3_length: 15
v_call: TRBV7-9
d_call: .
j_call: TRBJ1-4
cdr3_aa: CASTYRGATNEKLFF
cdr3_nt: TGTGCCAGCACCTATAGGGGAGCAACTAATGAAAAACTGTTTTTT

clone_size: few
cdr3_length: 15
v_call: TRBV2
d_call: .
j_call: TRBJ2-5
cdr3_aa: CASNTGSPGKETQYF
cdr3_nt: TGTGCCAGCAACACTGGGAGTCCGGGGAAGGAGACCCAGTACTTC

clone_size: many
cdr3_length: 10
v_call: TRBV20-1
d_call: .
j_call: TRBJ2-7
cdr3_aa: CSATSVEQYF
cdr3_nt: TGCAGTGCAACTAGTGTCGAGCAGTACTTC

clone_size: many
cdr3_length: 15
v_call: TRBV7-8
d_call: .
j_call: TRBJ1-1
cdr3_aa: CASSPPGGVGTEAFF
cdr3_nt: TGTGCCAGCAGCCCTCCCGGGGGGGTTGGCACTGAAGCTTTCTTT

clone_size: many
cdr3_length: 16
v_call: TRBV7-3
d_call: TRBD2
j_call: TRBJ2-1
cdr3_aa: CASSPRTSGIYNEQFF
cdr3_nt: TGTGCCAGCAGCCCCCGGACTAGCGGGATATACAATGAGCAGTTCTTC

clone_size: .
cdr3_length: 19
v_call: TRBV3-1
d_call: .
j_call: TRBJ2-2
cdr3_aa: CASSQDWLSGKTNTGELFF
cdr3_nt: TGTGCCAGCAGCCAAGATTGGCTGTCGGGGAAGACGAACACCGGGGAGCTGTTTTTT

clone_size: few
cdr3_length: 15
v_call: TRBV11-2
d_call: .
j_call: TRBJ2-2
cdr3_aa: CASSAGTPNAGELFF
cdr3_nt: TGTGCCAGCAGCGCCGGGACACCGAATGCCGGGGAGCTGTTTTTT

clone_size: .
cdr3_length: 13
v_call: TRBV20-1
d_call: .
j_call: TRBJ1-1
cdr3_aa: CSARDHRVLEAFF
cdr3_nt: TGCAGTGCTAGAGATCACAGGGTACTCGAAGCTTTCTTT

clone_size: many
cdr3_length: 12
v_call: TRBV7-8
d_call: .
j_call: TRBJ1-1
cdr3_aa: CASRHLYTEAFF
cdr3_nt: TGTGCCAGCAGGCATTTATACACTGAAGCTTTCTTT

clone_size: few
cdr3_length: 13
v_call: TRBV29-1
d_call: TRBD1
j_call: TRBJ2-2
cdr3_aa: CSVGDRNTGELFF
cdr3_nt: TGCAGCGTCGGGGACAGGAACACCGGGGAGCTGTTTTTT

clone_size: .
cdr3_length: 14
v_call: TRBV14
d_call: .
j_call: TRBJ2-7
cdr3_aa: CASSRGLGVYEQYF
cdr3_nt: TGTGCCAGCAGCCGAGGACTTGGGGTCTACGAGCAGTACTTC

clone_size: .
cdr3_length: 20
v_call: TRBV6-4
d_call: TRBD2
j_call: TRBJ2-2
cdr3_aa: CASRRGGLAGVTANTGELFF
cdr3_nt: TGTGCCAGCAGACGAGGGGGACTAGCGGGAGTGACCGCGAACACCGGGGAGCTGTTTTTT

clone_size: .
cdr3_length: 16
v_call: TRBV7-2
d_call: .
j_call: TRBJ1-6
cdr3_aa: CASSLVGDDRRSPLHF
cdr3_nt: TGTGCCAGCAGCTTAGTTGGGGACGACAGGCGGTCACCCCTCCACTTT

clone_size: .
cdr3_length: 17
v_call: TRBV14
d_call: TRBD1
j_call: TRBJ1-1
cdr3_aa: CASSEERLDRGGSEAFF
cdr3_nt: TGTGCCAGCAGCGAAGAAAGACTCGACAGGGGGGGCTCTGAAGCTTTCTTT

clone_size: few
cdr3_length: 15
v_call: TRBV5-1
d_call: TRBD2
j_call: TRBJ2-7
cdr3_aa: CASSFLAGFNYEQYF
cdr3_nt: TGCGCCAGCAGCTTCCTAGCGGGTTTCAACTACGAGCAGTACTTC

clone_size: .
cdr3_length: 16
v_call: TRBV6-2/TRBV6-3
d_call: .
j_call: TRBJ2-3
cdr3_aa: CASSYSLTGGTDTQYF
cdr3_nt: TGTGCCAGCAGTTACTCCCTGACCGGGGGCACAGATACGCAGTATTTT

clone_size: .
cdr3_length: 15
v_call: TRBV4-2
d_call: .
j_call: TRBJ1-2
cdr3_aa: CAMGPELTKPYGYTF
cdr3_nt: TGTGCCATGGGCCCAGAGCTGACTAAGCCATATGGCTACACCTTC

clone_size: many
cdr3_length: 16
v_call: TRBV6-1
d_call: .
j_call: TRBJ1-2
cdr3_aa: CASSPYRDRDNYGYTF
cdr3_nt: TGTGCCAGCAGTCCGTACAGGGACCGCGATAACTATGGCTACACCTTC

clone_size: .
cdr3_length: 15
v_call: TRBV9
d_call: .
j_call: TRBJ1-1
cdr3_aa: CASRTYGGGNTEAFF
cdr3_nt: TGTGCCAGCAGAACTTACGGGGGTGGGAACACTGAAGCTTTCTTT

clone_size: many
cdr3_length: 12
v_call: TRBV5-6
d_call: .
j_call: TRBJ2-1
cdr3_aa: CASSHVLNEQFF
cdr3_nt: TGTGCCAGCAGCCACGTCTTAAATGAGCAGTTCTTC

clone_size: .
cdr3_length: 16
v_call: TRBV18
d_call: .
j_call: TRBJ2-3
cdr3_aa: CASSPGAPGNTDTQYF
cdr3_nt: TGTGCCAGCTCCCCAGGGGCGCCAGGTAACACAGATACGCAGTATTTT

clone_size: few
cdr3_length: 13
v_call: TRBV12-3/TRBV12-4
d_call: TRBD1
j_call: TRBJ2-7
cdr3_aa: CASRAGQGNEQYF
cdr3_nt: TGTGCCAGCAGGGCGGGACAGGGGAACGAGCAGTACTTC

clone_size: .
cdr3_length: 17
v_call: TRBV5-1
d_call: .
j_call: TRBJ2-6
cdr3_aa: CASSLAQGFAGANVLTF
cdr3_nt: TGCGCCAGCAGCTTGGCCCAGGGGTTCGCTGGGGCCAACGTCCTGACTTTC

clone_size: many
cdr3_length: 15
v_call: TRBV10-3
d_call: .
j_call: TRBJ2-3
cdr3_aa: CAISESFSGTDTQYF
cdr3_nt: TGTGCCATCAGTGAGTCGTTTAGCGGCACAGATACGCAGTATTTT

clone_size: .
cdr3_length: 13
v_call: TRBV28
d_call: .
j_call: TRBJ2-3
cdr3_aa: CAIGVTSTDTQYF
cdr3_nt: TGTGCCATAGGGGTTACTAGCACAGATACGCAGTATTTT

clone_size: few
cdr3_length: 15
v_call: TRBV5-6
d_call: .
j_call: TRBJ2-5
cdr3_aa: CASSFKKLTWETQYF
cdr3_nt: TGTGCCAGCAGCTTTAAGAAGCTCACCTGGGAGACCCAGTACTTC

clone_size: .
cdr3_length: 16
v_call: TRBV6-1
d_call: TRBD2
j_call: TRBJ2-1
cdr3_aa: CASRPLTSGRSNEQFF
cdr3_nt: TGTGCCAGCAGGCCCTTGACTAGCGGGAGATCGAATGAGCAGTTCTTC

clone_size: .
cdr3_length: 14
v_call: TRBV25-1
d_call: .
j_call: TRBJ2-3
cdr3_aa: CASSGGHGPDTQYF
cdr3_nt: TGTGCCAGCAGTGGAGGACATGGTCCAGATACGCAGTATTTT